The 23 T cell receptor beta chains listed next were all sequenced from one sample in a study of blood T cell repertoires in COVID-19. Profiling relied on immunoSEQ multiplex PCR, and the TCRdb table lists in-frame clones only, not all of them. Of 150,000 to 200,000 clones in the sample, more than 60% were seen once. The sequencing input was peripheral blood. These TCRs come from a man aged 45-65 years who had recovered from COVID-19.

The chain has TRBV4-3 and TRBJ2-2; 12 positions match TRBD1. Germline CDR1 and CDR2: LGHNA and YSLEER. V shed 1 base and J 4 bases; nucleotides not matched to a gene: 4. This CDR3 spans 17 amino acids. This CDR3 is CASSQGGQGAGTGELFF. The CDR3 region has the DNA TGCGCCAGCAGCCAAGGGGGACAGGGGGCAGGCACCGGGGAGCTGTTTTTT.

This chain joins TRBV12-2 and TRBJ2-7; the table's D call, TRBD1, has no DNA check behind it. TRBV12-2 is flagged as a pseudogene. The CDR3 runs 14 residues. The CDR3 loop is CASRPGQGGYEQYF. The CDR3 bases are TGTGCAAGTCGCCCAGGACAGGGTGGCTACGAGCAGTACTTC.

J is TRBJ1-1 and V is TRBV5-1; weak D call: TRBD1 (6 bases). The germline V gene encodes CDR1 SGHRS and CDR2 YFSETQ. The CDR3 covers 15 residues. Trimming shortened V by 1 base and J by 1 base, and 11 bases separated the two germline ends. The CDR3 DNA sequence: TGCGCCAGCAGCTTGTCAGTGACAGGGAACACTGAAGCTTTCTTT. It encodes CASSLSVTGNTEAFF.

In this sample, this clone turned up once. This chain links TRBV30 with TRBJ2-7; D is ambiguous. CDR1 is GTSNPN, CDR2 SVGIG, per germline (reference sequence). The CDR3 consists of 12 residues. V lost 2 bases to trimming and J lost 6 bases, with 11 bases between them. The CDR3 coding sequence is TGTGCCTGGAGTCCTACCCTCTCCGAGCAGTACTTC. Translated: CAWSPTLSEQYF.

The rearrangement joins TRBV24-1 to TRBJ2-1; D is perhaps TRBD1 (6 bases). CDR1 and CDR2 (germline): KGHDR, SFDVKD. V lost 3 bases and J lost 8, with 16 bases in between. There are 15 residues in the CDR3. The CDR3 loop is CATSDPRGVGDEQFF. The CDR3 nucleotides are TGTGCCACCAGTGATCCCAGGGGCGTCGGCGATGAGCAGTTCTTC.

The rearrangement links TRBV7-9 to TRBJ1-6, with a weak D call TRBD1 (5 bases). Germline CDR1 SEHNR, CDR2 FQNEAQ (reference sequence). The V end lost 10 bases, the J end lost 7 bases, and 23 bases lay between the germline ends. The CDR3 runs 16 residues. Here the CDR3 DNA reads TGTGCCATCGTACCATTTAGGGACGGGGGGAATTCACCCCTCCACTTT. Its translation: CAIVPFRDGGNSPLHF.

The V call is TRBV5-1, the J call TRBJ2-7; TRBD2 matches 8 bases. Germline V gene data show CDR1 as SGHRS and CDR2 as YFSETQ. V was pared by 3 bases and J by 5 bases, with 1 base of the junction left unmatched. CDR3 length: 12 amino acids. The CDR3 loop reads CASSWTSNEQYF. The CDR3 bases are TGCGCCAGCAGCTGGACTAGCAACGAGCAGTACTTC.

V is TRBV5-1 and J is TRBJ2-1; TRBD2 matches 10 bases. V lost 2 bases, J lost 6 bases, and 8 bases stayed unmatched. Per germline, CDR1 SGHRS and CDR2 YFSETQ. This CDR3 is built from 16 residues. Written as DNA, the CDR3 is TGCGCCAGCAGCTTACTAGCGGGGAATGTTCGCAATGAGCAGTTCTTC. It is translated as CASSLLAGNVRNEQFF. The whole variable domain, filled in from reference TRBV5-1 and TRBJ2-1, reads KAGVTQTPRYLIKTRGQQVTLSCSPISGHRSVSWYQQTPGQGLQFLFEYFSETQRNKGNFPGRFSGRQFSNSRSEMNVSTLELGDSALYLCASSLLAGNVRNEQFFGPGTRLTVL.

The chain is built from TRBV19 and TRBJ2-7, with 10 bases that match TRBD1. CDR1 LNHDA and CDR2 SQIVND come from the germline V gene (reference sequence). CDR3 size: 14 residues. After removal of 4 bases from V and 2 bases from J, the junction contained 2 bases not matched to a gene. This CDR3 reads CASSTGQGTYEQYF. DNA for the CDR3: TGTGCCAGTAGTACGGGACAGGGGACCTACGAGCAGTACTTC.

The chain uses TRBV7-2 and TRBJ1-3, with 9 nucleotides matching TRBD1. Germline V gene sequence: CDR1 SGHTA, CDR2 FQGNSA. With 3 bases clipped from V and 0 bases from J, the junction kept 3 bases outside the gene matches. This CDR3 has 16 residues. The CDR3 is CASSFDRGFSGNTIYF. The CDR3 DNA is TGTGCCAGCAGCTTCGACAGGGGGTTCTCTGGAAACACCATATATTTT.

CDR3 in amino acids: CASSLLGNTGELFF. The CDR3, as DNA: TGTGCCAGCAGCTTGCTAGGAAACACCGGGGAGCTGTTTTTT. The chain is built from TRBV11-3 and TRBJ2-2; D is ambiguous. CDR1 SGHNT and CDR2 YENEEA come from the germline V gene. With 3 bases removed from V and 2 bases from J, the gap between germline ends came to 7 bases. The CDR3 totals 14 residues.

This chain connects TRBV4-1 to TRBJ2-7; TRBD2 might be the D (6 bases). Germline V lookup: CDR1 MGHRA, CDR2 YSYEKL. This CDR3 comprises 17 residues. The germline V and J ends were trimmed by 0 bases and 1 base, with 16 bases remaining between them. CDR3 residues: CASSQDLTSHRSYEQYF. In DNA form, the CDR3 reads TGCGCCAGCAGCCAAGATTTAACTAGCCACCGATCCTACGAGCAGTACTTC.

This chain joins TRBV5-8 and TRBJ2-1, with D possibly matching TRBD2 (6 bases). CDR3 length equals 14 residues. V lost 0 bases, J lost 4 bases, and 8 bases lay in between. Germline CDR1 SGHTS, CDR2 YDEGEE. The CDR3 DNA reads as TGTGCCAGCAGCTTGGTCGGGGGTTACAATGAGCAGTTCTTC. This codes for CASSLVGGYNEQFF. The entire variable domain, with the rest obtained from reference TRBV5-8 and TRBJ2-1, is as follows: EAGVTQSPTHLIKTRGQQATLRCSPISGHTSVYWYQQALGLGLQFLLWYDEGEERNRGNFPPRFSGRQFPNYSSELNVNALELEDSALYLCASSLVGGYNEQFFGPGTRLTVL.

The chain carries TRBV5-4 and TRBJ2-2; maybe TRBD1 (5 bases). CDR1 and CDR2 (germline): SGHNT, YYREEE (reference sequence). V shed 2 bases and J shed 3 bases, with 8 bases lying between them. The CDR3 totals 14 residues. The CDR3 DNA follows: TGTGCCAGCAGCTTTGGGGCCTACACCGGGGAGCTGTTTTTT. It specifies CASSFGAYTGELFF.

V gene TRBV7-3 combines with J gene TRBJ2-3, with 10 bases matching TRBD2. The CDR3 has 17 amino acids. Trimming took 5 bases from V and 2 from J; bases not matched to a gene: 10. Looked up from germline, CDR1 is SGHTA and CDR2 is FQGTGA. The CDR3 loop reads CASSRASGSLLTDTQYF. The CDR3 DNA is TGTGCCAGCAGCCGGGCTAGCGGGAGTTTACTCACAGATACGCAGTATTTT.

The chain combines TRBV7-6 with TRBJ2-7, with 10 positions matching TRBD2. The J segment lost 4 bases and the V segment lost 5 bases, leaving 14 bases of the junction unmatched. The CDR3 is 17 residues long. The germline V gene encodes CDR1 SGHVS and CDR2 FNYEAQ. The CDR3 DNA follows: TGTGCCAGCAGCAGAATATCAGGGGGACTAGCGCTTTACGAGCAGTACTTC. Translation: CASSRISGGLALYEQYF.

The chain combines TRBV27 with TRBJ1-5, with TRBD1 matching over 7 bases. The CDR3 has 15 residues. Unmatched junction bases numbered 6, after V lost 3 bases and J lost 4 bases. CDR1 is MNHEY and CDR2 is SMNVEV in the germline V gene (reference sequence). The CDR3 region has the DNA TGTGCCAGCAGTTTGAACGGACAGGCAAATCAGCCCCAGCATTTT. Amino acids: CASSLNGQANQPQHF.

The chain recombines TRBV11-2 with TRBJ2-7, with TRBD1 identical over 8 bases. This CDR3 comprises 16 residues. The trim removed 1 base at V and 3 bases at J, leaving 8 bases unmatched. Germline-derived CDR1 and CDR2 are SGHAT and FQNNGV. The chain's CDR3 is CASSLGPGQAVYEQYF. The DNA for the CDR3 is TGTGCCAGCAGCTTAGGGCCGGGACAGGCGGTCTACGAGCAGTACTTC.

This clone was recorded at least ten times. This chain joins TRBV6-4 and TRBJ2-1; 9 positions match TRBD2. Germline CDR1 and CDR2: MRHNA and SNTAGT. Trimming at V came to 0 bases and at J to 4 bases, leaving 1 base not matched to a gene. This CDR3 is 15 amino acids long. The CDR3 region is CASSDSAGGYNEQFF. The CDR3 DNA reads as TGTGCCAGCAGTGACTCAGCGGGAGGTTACAATGAGCAGTTCTTC.

CDR3 loop: CASSLWRDEQFF. CDR3 in DNA: TGTGCCAGCAGTTTATGGAGGGATGAGCAGTTCTTC. J is TRBJ2-1 and V is TRBV28; possible D gene TRBD2, 5 bases. Trimming removed 0 bases at V and 8 bases at J, with 5 bases between. This CDR3 region has 12 residues. Germline values: CDR1 MDHEN, CDR2 SYDVKM. The complete variable domain, with remaining parts taken from reference TRBV28 and TRBJ2-1, reads DVKVTQSSRYLVKRTGEKVFLECVQDMDHENMFWYRQDPGLGLRLIYFSYDVKMKEKGDIPEGYSVSREKKERFSLILESASTNQTSMYLCASSLWRDEQFFGPGTRLTVL.

V usage is TRBV18 and J usage is TRBJ2-7, with 8 bases aligning to TRBD1. Unmatched junction bases numbered 3, after V lost 0 bases and J lost 2 bases. This CDR3 comprises 15 residues. The germline V gene has CDR1 KGHSH and CDR2 LQKENI. The CDR3 DNA sequence: TGTGCCAGCTCACCACCTGCAGGGGGCACCTACGAGCAGTACTTC. Protein: CASSPPAGGTYEQYF.

This clone was counted a single time. The chain combines TRBV6-2 or TRBV6-3 with TRBJ2-1; D is unresolved. This CDR3 has 12 residues. V shed 2 bases and J shed 6 bases, with 5 bases lying between them. CDR1 is MNHEY, CDR2 SVGEGT, per germline. The CDR3 bases are TGTGCCAGCAGTTACCCTAGCAATGAGCAGTTCTTC. Translated, it gives CASSYPSNEQFF.

This chain connects TRBV2 to TRBJ1-5, with D unresolved. Germline lookup yields CDR1 SNHLY and CDR2 FYNNEI. V was clipped by 4 bases and J by 11 bases, with 18 bases between them. The CDR3 contains 14 residues. This CDR3 reads CASSGAGRFEAQHF. For the CDR3, the DNA is TGTGCCAGCAGTGGGGCAGGCCGTTTTGAAGCCCAGCATTTT.